What follows is one TCR beta chain and its context. The data originate from a study of OX40 agonist ivuxolimab in advanced cancers. Study summary: The treatment was a fully human IgG2 OX40 agonist, ivuxolimab.

Germline values: CDR1 LNHDA, CDR2 SQIVND (reference sequence). The CDR3 is 15 residues long. The J segment lost 2 bases and the V segment lost 6 bases, leaving 6 bases of the junction unmatched. The table came from immunoSEQ multiplex PCR; TCRdb's copy has only in-frame clones and leaves some out. Among 100,000 to 120,000 clones, 89% were seen once, and the ten largest hold 0.25% to 0.3%. The material was CD4+ or CD8+ T cells sorted from blood, obtained in a trial of the OX40 agonist ivuxolimab. The TCR originated in an adult with an advanced solid tumor such as melanoma, head and neck, liver or kidney cancer. V and J are TRBV19 and TRBJ2-1; 8 nucleotides match TRBD2. The CDR3 nucleotides read TGTGCCAGTAGCCCTGAAGCGGGGGCCTACAATGAGCAGTTCTTC. Translated: CASSPEAGAYNEQFF.